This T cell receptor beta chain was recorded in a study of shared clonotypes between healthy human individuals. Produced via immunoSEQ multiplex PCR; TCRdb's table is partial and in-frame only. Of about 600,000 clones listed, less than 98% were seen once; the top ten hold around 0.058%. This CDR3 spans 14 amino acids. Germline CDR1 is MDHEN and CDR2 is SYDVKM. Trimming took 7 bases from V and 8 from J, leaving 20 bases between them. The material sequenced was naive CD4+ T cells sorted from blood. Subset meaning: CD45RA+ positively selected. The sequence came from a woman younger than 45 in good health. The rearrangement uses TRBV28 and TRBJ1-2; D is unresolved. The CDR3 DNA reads TGTGCCAGCACTTACTCTGGGCGGACCTTGGGCTACACCTTC. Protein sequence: CASTYSGRTLGYTF.